Following are 32 T cell receptor beta chains from one sample sequenced in a study of blood T cells in healthy people across ages. Combining a sample-barcoded 5' primer with a J-beta primer mix, a second PCR ran for roughly 7 to 12 cycles. TCRdb passed the 5' RACE reads through MiXCR, listing each CDR3 protein once. The sample carries 790,000 or so distinct CDR3 sequences, approximately 53% recorded once. Sequencing was carried out using blood. The receptors shown here come from a man aged 40-55 years in good health.

V and J are TRBV4-1 and TRBJ2-7; either TRBD1 or TRBD2 may supply D (5 bases each). Trimming cost V 1 base and J 1 base, with 11 bases left between them. CDR1 and CDR2 (germline): MGHRA, YSYEKL. The CDR3 is 15 amino acids. The CDR3 nucleotides read TGCGCCAGCAGCCAAGTGGGGGTGGCGTCCTACGAGCAGTACTTC. It encodes CASSQVGVASYEQYF.

V and J are TRBV5-4 and TRBJ2-7; the D gene could be TRBD1 or TRBD2 (5 bases each). V was cut by 5 bases and J by 2 bases, with 14 bases left in between. The CDR3 totals 14 residues. Germline V gives CDR1 SGHNT, CDR2 YYREEE (reference sequence). CDR3 sequence reads: CASRTGTNPYEQYF. In DNA, the CDR3 is TGTGCCAGCAGGACCGGGACCAATCCCTACGAGCAGTACTTC. Full variable domain (missing parts from reference TRBV5-4 and TRBJ2-7): ETGVTQSPTHLIKTRGQQVTLRCSSQSGHNTVSWYQQALGQGPQFIFQYYREEENGRGNFPPRFSGLQFPNYSSELNVNALELDDSALYLCASRTGTNPYEQYFGPGTRLTVT.

The CDR3 loop is CASRYRSLPGRVGGYTF. In DNA, the CDR3 is TGTGCCAGCAGATATAGGAGTCTGCCAGGGAGGGTAGGAGGCTACACCTTC. The V call is TRBV14, the J call TRBJ1-2, with a weak D call TRBD1 (5 bases). The CDR3 length is 17 residues. V lost 6 bases, J lost 8 bases, and 28 bases lay in between. Germline CDR1 is SGHDN and CDR2 is FVKESK.

In its sample, this clonotype was seen a few times. The chain uses TRBV7-2 and TRBJ2-1; possibly TRBD2 for D (6 bases). The CDR3 contains 16 residues. V lost 4 bases and J lost 4, with 17 bases in between. The V gene's germline CDR1 is SGHTA and CDR2 FQGNSA. CDR3: CASSSGGGRLYNEQFF. The CDR3 coding sequence is TGTGCCAGCAGCTCCGGGGGTGGCAGGCTATACAATGAGCAGTTCTTC.

The V and J genes are TRBV29-1 and TRBJ1-2; D is uncertain. Germline CDR1 reads SQVTM; CDR2 reads ANQGSEA. V was trimmed by 7 bases and J by 1 base, leaving 10 bases between them. CDR3 length equals 12 residues. In nucleotides, the CDR3 is TGCAGCGCGGACCGTAATAACTATGGCTACACCTTC. It codes for CSADRNNYGYTF.

CDR3 sequence (DNA): TGCAGTGCTAGAGGAGGGAAGGGCTACGAGCAGTACTTC. This sequence encodes CSARGGKGYEQYF. This sequence joins TRBV20-1 and TRBJ2-5; the D gene is possibly TRBD2 (5 bases). Judging by the DNA end, TRBJ2-7 fits better; the J call may be wrong. The CDR3 runs 13 residues. Germline V CDR1 and CDR2: DFQATT, SNEGSKA (reference sequence).

The chain recombines TRBV9 with TRBJ2-2; 10 bases fit TRBD2. V shed 3 bases, J shed 2 bases, and the junction held 4 bases outside the gene matches. The CDR3 runs to 16 residues. Germline V CDR1 and CDR2: SGDLS, YYNGEE. CDR3 sequence (DNA): TGTGCCAGCAGCGCGGCTAGCGGGAGCAACACCGGGGAGCTGTTTTTT. Protein product: CASSAASGSNTGELFF.

The chain recombines TRBV20-1 with TRBJ1-2, with D possibly TRBD1 on 5 matching bases. This CDR3 contains 14 residues. Trimming pared 0 bases from V and 4 bases from J, leaving 12 bases between. CDR1 and CDR2 from the germline V gene are DFQATT and SNEGSKA (reference sequence). The CDR3 protein is CSARDVQAFYGYTF. DNA of the CDR3: TGCAGTGCTAGAGATGTACAGGCCTTCTATGGCTACACCTTC.

Comment on this clonotype: A much larger clone differs from this one at a single base, so this may be a read error. J is TRBJ1-2 and V is TRBV20-1; 7 nucleotides line up with TRBD1. CDR3 length: 14 residues. The germline gives CDR1 DFQATT, CDR2 SNEGSKA (reference sequence). The CDR3 DNA reads as TGCAGTGCTCAGGAAACAGGGGAAAGATATGGCTACATCTTC. Translated: CSAQETGERYGYIF.

This clonotype was picked up a small number of times. The V call is TRBV2, the J call TRBJ2-3; no reliable D call. The CDR3 is 11 residues long. V was trimmed by 8 bases and J by 10 bases, leaving 13 bases between them. The germline gives CDR1 SNHLY, CDR2 FYNNEI. In DNA form, the CDR3 reads TGTGCCAGCCCAGACCGATCGGCGCAGTATTTT. Translation gives CASPDRSAQYF.

The table lists this clonotype with a few counts. This chain joins TRBV20-1 and TRBJ1-1, with 8 bases fitting TRBD1. J lost 7 bases, V lost 2 bases, and 6 bases had no gene match. The CDR3 totals 13 residues. From germline, CDR1 is DFQATT and CDR2 SNEGSKA (reference sequence). The CDR3 DNA is TGCAGTGCTAGAAAGCCCGGGACAGGTGAAGCTTTCTTT. It specifies CSARKPGTGEAFF.

This clonotype was detected a few times. The rearrangement joins TRBV5-1 to TRBJ1-2; 11 bases are a match to TRBD1. V lost 1 base and J lost 7; bases outside the gene matches: 6. This CDR3 comprises 15 residues. The germline V gene has CDR1 SGHRS and CDR2 YFSETQ. CDR3 loop: CASSLLRTGGGGYTF. CDR3 in DNA: TGCGCCAGCAGCTTGCTTAGGACAGGGGGCGGTGGCTACACCTTC.

The chain carries TRBV30 and TRBJ2-5; D gene unclear. Germline V gene sequence: CDR1 GTSNPN, CDR2 SVGIG (reference sequence). V was cut by 6 bases and J by 2 bases, with 10 bases left in between. The CDR3 has 12 residues. The CDR3 DNA sequence: TGTGCCTGTACGGCGTTTCAAGAGACCCAGTACTTC. This gives the protein CACTAFQETQYF.

The chain employs TRBV11-1 and TRBJ2-3; TRBD1 agrees at 9 bases. Germline lookup yields CDR1 SGHAT and CDR2 FQDESV (reference sequence). Trimming cost V 5 bases and J 5 bases; bases outside gene matches: 8. The CDR3 is 15 amino acids. CDR3 bases: TGTGCCAGCAGCCCCGGGACAGGGTTTGGAGATACGCAGTATTTT. Protein product: CASSPGTGFGDTQYF.

V is TRBV7-9 and J is TRBJ1-4; D possibly corresponds to TRBD1 (6 bases). V was pared by 5 bases and J by 7 bases, with 14 bases between. The CDR3 length is 14 residues. Germline values: CDR1 SEHNR, CDR2 FQNEAQ (reference sequence). Here the CDR3 reads CASSPRQAPEKLFF. The CDR3 DNA sequence: TGTGCCAGCAGCCCTCGACAGGCACCTGAAAAACTGTTTTTT.

This clonotype was seen only a few times. The chain recombines TRBV5-1 with TRBJ1-1; a possible D gene is TRBD1 (6 bases). V lost 1 base and J lost 4, with 11 bases in between. This CDR3 comprises 14 residues. The germline CDR1 and CDR2 sequences are SGHRS and YFSETQ. The CDR3 spells CASSLRGASTEAFF. The CDR3, as DNA: TGCGCCAGCAGCTTGCGGGGGGCGAGCACTGAAGCTTTCTTT.

This clonotype has only one observation. In DNA form, the CDR3 reads TGTGCCAGCTGTAAATCCGGGACCTACAATGAGCAGTTCTTC. This codes for CASCKSGTYNEQFF. J is TRBJ2-1 and V is TRBV6-5, with TRBD2 as a possible D gene (5 bases). This CDR3 comprises 14 residues. Per germline, CDR1 MNHEY and CDR2 SVGAGI. Trimming stripped 8 bases from V and 2 bases from J, with 13 bases between.

In this sample, this clonotype turned up once. The chain uses TRBV27 and TRBJ1-1, with D unclear. V was cut by 1 base and J by 0 bases, with 12 bases left in between. CDR1 is MNHEY, CDR2 SMNVEV, per germline (reference sequence). This CDR3 spans 16 amino acids. The CDR3 DNA reads as TGTGCCAGCAGTTTATACCGCGGAAATTTGAACACTGAAGCTTTCTTT. This codes for CASSLYRGNLNTEAFF.

The genes are TRBV7-2 and TRBJ1-2; D might be TRBD1 (5 bases). The germline CDR1 and CDR2 sequences are SGHTA and FQGNSA. The CDR3 spans 13 residues. V lost 5 bases to trimming and J lost 5 bases, with 12 bases between them. Here the CDR3 reads CASSPATDYGYTF. DNA for the CDR3: TGTGCCAGCAGCCCAGCGACAGATTATGGCTACACCTTC.

The chain employs TRBV14 and TRBJ2-1; D uncertain. V lost 1 base and J lost 8, with 6 bases in between. The CDR3 sequence is 12 residues long. Germline CDR1 and CDR2: SGHDN and FVKESK. CDR3 in DNA: TGTGCCAGCAGCCAAGTCATCCATGAGCAGTTCTTC. The encoded protein is CASSQVIHEQFF.

A single count supports this clonotype. The CDR3 sequence: CASSPHGNEQYF. The CDR3 nucleotides are TGTGCCAGCAGCCCGCACGGAAACGAGCAGTACTTC. The chain joins TRBV11-2 to TRBJ2-5; D is undetermined. TRBJ2-7 matches the DNA end more closely, so the J call is doubtful. This CDR3 comprises 12 residues. CDR1 and CDR2 (germline): SGHAT, FQNNGV.

A few counts support this clonotype. This chain connects TRBV3-1 to TRBJ1-1, with D unresolved. Germline lookup yields CDR1 LGHDT and CDR2 YNNKEL (reference sequence). With 4 bases removed from V and 11 bases from J, the gap between germline ends came to 11 bases. CDR3 length: 11 amino acids. The CDR3 nucleotides are TGTGCCAGCAGCCTAGCCAATGCGGCTTTCTTT. Translating gives CASSLANAAFF.

This chain joins TRBV20-1 and TRBJ2-7; a possible D gene is TRBD2 (7 bases). V lost 3 bases and J lost 4, with 16 bases in between. The CDR3 has 14 amino acids. The germline V gene encodes CDR1 DFQATT and CDR2 SNEGSKA (reference sequence). DNA of the CDR3: TGCAGTGCTAGTGTAGGGGGAGGGCCATACGAGCAGTACTTC. This codes for CSASVGGGPYEQYF.

The V call is TRBV27, the J call TRBJ1-2, with D tentatively TRBD1 (5 bases). In germline, CDR1 is MNHEY, CDR2 SMNVEV (reference sequence). This CDR3 comprises 15 residues. V gave up 2 bases and J gave up 4 bases, with 14 bases separating them. The CDR3 spells CASSLGLGTVYGYTF. CDR3 nucleotide sequence: TGTGCCAGCAGTTTAGGTCTCGGGACGGTCTATGGCTACACCTTC.

The J gene is TRBJ2-2, the V gene TRBV7-9; 8 nucleotides line up with TRBD1. CDR1 is SEHNR and CDR2 is FQNEAQ in the germline V gene (reference sequence). Unmatched junction bases numbered 18, after V lost 5 bases and J lost 4 bases. The CDR3 runs to 19 residues. Here the CDR3 reads CASSAQTGAGLGLTGELFF. The CDR3 nucleotides read TGTGCCAGCAGCGCCCAGACAGGGGCAGGGCTGGGACTCACCGGGGAGCTGTTTTTT.

A few counts support this clonotype. The chain employs TRBV10-3 and TRBJ1-6; 7 bases map to TRBD1. CDR1 and CDR2 from the germline V gene are ENHRY and SYGVKD. V dropped 4 bases and J dropped 5; count of bases not matched to a gene: 11. The CDR3 has 17 amino acids. The CDR3: CAISGDRADQDNSPLHF. The CDR3 nucleotides read TGTGCCATCAGTGGCGACAGGGCGGATCAGGATAATTCACCCCTCCACTTT.

Comments on this clonotype: A much larger clone differs from this one at a single base, so this may be a read error. This sequence joins TRBV9 and TRBJ2-7; 9 bases are shared with TRBD2. Germline trimming cut 8 bases from V and 7 bases from J; bases unmatched to any gene: 19. This CDR3 comprises 16 residues. The germline V gene encodes CDR1 SGDLS and CDR2 YYNGEE. CDR3: CARPRAGGLVVNEQYF. The CDR3 DNA follows: TGTGCCAGGCCTAGAGCGGGGGGCCTTGTAGTGAATGAGCAGTACTTC.

This clonotype came up a few times. This chain uses TRBV2 with TRBJ2-3; 7 positions match TRBD1. Germline lookup yields CDR1 SNHLY and CDR2 FYNNEI. Germline trimming cut 11 bases from V and 0 bases from J; bases unmatched to any gene: 8. The CDR3 loop spans 14 amino acids. As DNA, the CDR3 is TGTGCCGGGAGTGGGACAGTGAGCACAGATACGCAGTATTTT. Encoded protein: CAGSGTVSTDTQYF.

The chain employs TRBV28 and TRBJ2-1; 13 nucleotides match TRBD2. The J call may be faulty, since TRBJ2-7 better matches the DNA end. This CDR3 has 20 residues. Germline V gene lookup returns CDR1 MDHEN and CDR2 SYDVKM. CDR3 DNA: TGTGCCAGCAGTTTATTGGCCGGGACTAGCGGGACCACGGAGTACAATGAGCAGTACTTC. Translated: CASSLLAGTSGTTEYNEQYF.

This chain links TRBV6-6 with TRBJ2-4, with 7 bases fitting TRBD1. The J call may not be correct, given that the DNA end is closer to TRBJ2-7. Germline V gene lookup returns CDR1 MNHNY and CDR2 SVGAGI (reference sequence). The CDR3 runs to 13 residues. CDR3 loop: CASSYRDSYEQYF. Written as DNA, the CDR3 is TGTGCCAGCAGTTACCGGGACAGCTACGAGCAGTACTTC.

In this sample, this clonotype turned up a few times. The chain carries TRBV29-1 and TRBJ2-7, with D hard to call. Between the trimmed V and J ends, which lost 3 bases and 1 base, there was a span of 13 bases. This CDR3 is 14 amino acids long. CDR1 is SQVTM, CDR2 ANQGSEA, per germline. For the CDR3, the DNA is TGCAGCGTTGATAAAGCCGAGAGGTCCTACGAGCAGTACTTC. It is translated as CSVDKAERSYEQYF.

DNA for the CDR3: TGTGCCAGCAGTGAATCGAGACTGCCTTGGGATGAGCAGTTCTTC. It translates to CASSESRLPWDEQFF. The chain recombines TRBV25-1 with TRBJ2-1; no definite D call. The CDR3 length is 15 residues. In germline, CDR1 is MGHDK, CDR2 SYGVNS. V lost 1 base and J 8 bases, leaving 15 bases between the germline ends.